These 21 T cell receptor beta chains originate from one sample sequenced in a study of Ad26.COV2.S vaccination and SARS-CoV-2 variants listed by TCRdb under 2021. Library preparation employed the immunoSEQ multiplex PCR assay. TCRdb took over this immuneACCESS table, retaining in-frame rearrangements with V and J assigned. Such tables are incomplete; in checked studies, under half of the missing clones stem from an unresolved V gene, and the remainder is unexplained. The table for this sample lists 350,000 to 500,000 clones; approximately 87% of them were counted only once. 3.6% of the sample belongs to the ten largest clones. This specimen's treatment or condition label, interpreted: some 20 received Ad26.COV2.S at low or high dose, single or two shots; roughly five received placebo; per-sample allocation not given. For vaccine and placebo recipients, repertoires were sequenced using samples collected on day 63 after the first injection.

The sequencing here drew on peripheral blood, taken in a trial of Ad26.COV2.S vaccine versus placebo. These TCRs come from a person between 18 and 60 years old who received the Ad26.COV2.S COVID-19 vaccine or a placebo.

The chain carries TRBV18 and TRBJ2-1, with 12 bases fitting TRBD2. V dropped 6 bases and J dropped 10; count of bases not matched to a gene: 13. Germline V gene lookup returns CDR1 KGHSH and CDR2 LQKENI. The CDR3 consists of 16 residues. In DNA form, the CDR3 reads TGTGCCAGCTCTCCGGAGACTAGCGGGGGTGCTGGAGAGCAGTTCTTC. This encodes CASSPETSGGAGEQFF.

The chain has TRBV4-1 and TRBJ2-1; TRBD1 agrees at 9 bases. The CDR3 consists of 15 residues. Germline values: CDR1 MGHRA, CDR2 YSYEKL. With 4 bases clipped from V and 7 bases from J, the junction kept 8 bases outside the gene matches. The CDR3 sequence: CASSLSSGTGNEQFF. In DNA form, the CDR3 reads TGCGCCAGCAGCCTCTCCTCGGGGACAGGGAATGAGCAGTTCTTC.

V and J are TRBV28 and TRBJ2-4, with D perhaps TRBD2 (6 bases). The V end was cut by 7 bases, the J end by 1 base, with 14 bases between. This CDR3 comprises 15 residues. CDR1 and CDR2 (germline): MDHEN, SYDVKM. CDR3 in amino acids: CASNPPRGAKNIQYF. CDR3 coding DNA: TGTGCCAGCAACCCTCCTCGGGGGGCCAAAAACATTCAGTACTTC.

The rearrangement uses TRBV27 and TRBJ1-1; D possibly corresponds to TRBD1 (5 bases). The germline V gene has CDR1 MNHEY and CDR2 SMNVEV (reference sequence). The CDR3 spans 15 residues. Trimming took off 6 bases at V and 2 bases at J, with 16 bases between the two ends. The CDR3 protein is CASSFLGRGNTEAFF. In nucleotides, the CDR3 is TGTGCCAGCAGCTTCCTCGGGAGGGGTAACACTGAAGCTTTCTTT.

V is TRBV30 and J is TRBJ1-2; 7 bases align to TRBD1. Trimming removed 0 bases from V and 8 bases from J; junction bases left unmatched: 9. This CDR3 is built from 14 residues. Per the germline V gene, CDR1 is GTSNPN and CDR2 is SVGIG (reference sequence). CDR3 residues: CAWSVQEGAYGYTF. CDR3 coding DNA: TGTGCCTGGAGTGTACAAGAGGGGGCCTACGGCTACACCTTC.

V usage is TRBV2 and J usage is TRBJ2-7, with no clear D. The V gene lost 0 bases and the J gene lost 4 bases, with 1 base spanning the gap. Germline V gene lookup returns CDR1 SNHLY and CDR2 FYNNEI. The CDR3 has 11 residues. The CDR3 loop is CASSEAYEQYF. CDR3 DNA sequence: TGTGCCAGCAGTGAAGCTTACGAGCAGTACTTC.

The chain joins TRBV9 to TRBJ2-7, with a possible D match to TRBD2 (6 bases). CDR3 length: 15 amino acids. The germline V and J ends were trimmed by 0 bases and 0 bases, with 10 bases remaining between them. The germline V gene has CDR1 SGDLS and CDR2 YYNGEE. For the CDR3, the DNA is TGTGCCAGCAGCGTAGCTGTGGGGGGCTCCTACGAGCAGTACTTC. Protein: CASSVAVGGSYEQYF.

The rearrangement uses TRBV28 and TRBJ2-5, with 8 nucleotides matching TRBD2. This CDR3 has 14 amino acids. J gave up 4 bases and V 7 bases, and 8 bases lay outside the gene matches. Germline loops: CDR1 MDHEN, CDR2 SYDVKM. The CDR3 sequence: CASTPGGGGETQYF. As DNA, the CDR3 is TGTGCCAGCACCCCGGGGGGGGGAGGAGAGACCCAGTACTTC.

The chain joins TRBV4-1 to TRBJ2-2; 7 bases are shared with TRBD1. The CDR3 contains 17 residues. The germline V gene has CDR1 MGHRA and CDR2 YSYEKL. Trimming cost V 3 bases and J 7 bases; bases outside gene matches: 14. Written as DNA, the CDR3 is TGCGCCAGCAGCCAGAGTGTTCTCCGACAGGGCGGCGGGGAGCTGTTTTTT. Its translation: CASSQSVLRQGGGELFF.

The chain employs TRBV2 and TRBJ1-5; D is uncertain. The V and J ends lost 7 bases and 4 bases respectively, with 26 bases between them. Germline V gene sequence: CDR1 SNHLY, CDR2 FYNNEI. The CDR3 consists of 18 residues. This chain's CDR3 is CASTERHGPVGWNQPQHF. Written as DNA, the CDR3 is TGTGCCAGCACCGAACGCCATGGCCCGGTTGGTTGGAATCAGCCCCAGCATTTT.

The chain uses TRBV28 and TRBJ1-5, with TRBD1 as a possible D gene (6 bases). The V gene's germline CDR1 is MDHEN and CDR2 SYDVKM. The CDR3 is 15 residues long. Trimming removed 3 bases at V and 4 bases at J, with 13 bases between. The DNA of the CDR3 is TGTGCCAGCAGTTTGAGGGGGGGGGTTAATCAGCCCCAGCATTTT. Translating gives CASSLRGGVNQPQHF.

This clone has a single count. The gene calls are TRBV5-4 and TRBJ1-6; no definite D call. Germline V CDR1 and CDR2: SGHNT, YYREEE (reference sequence). The CDR3 sequence is 12 residues long. V was pared by 0 bases and J by 10 bases, with 5 bases between. The CDR3, as DNA: TGTGCCAGCAGCTTGGATCGATCACCCCTCCACTTT. Translated: CASSLDRSPLHF.

The chain recombines TRBV19 with TRBJ2-5, with 10 bases aligning to TRBD1. The CDR3 is 14 amino acids. Germline-derived CDR1 and CDR2 are LNHDA and SQIVND (reference sequence). V lost 4 bases, J lost 5 bases, and 4 bases stayed unmatched. CDR3 in DNA: TGTGCCAGTAGTACGACAGGGGGCTCGGAGACCCAGTACTTC. This codes for CASSTTGGSETQYF.

The chain couples TRBV4-3 to TRBJ2-1; D is undetermined. CDR1 LGHNA and CDR2 YSLEER come from the germline V gene. Between the trimmed V and J ends, which lost 1 base and 6 bases, there was a span of 19 bases. This CDR3 spans 17 amino acids. The CDR3 DNA reads as TGCGCCAGCAGCCAAGTCTTTCGGGCTCCACTAAGCAATGAGCAGTTCTTC. Translated, it gives CASSQVFRAPLSNEQFF.

The V and J genes are TRBV6-2 or TRBV6-3 and TRBJ2-5; no clear D. CDR3 length equals 12 residues. The ends were cut back, 6 bases at V and 5 bases at J, with 10 bases in the middle. Germline CDR1 reads MNHEY; CDR2 reads SVGEGT. The CDR3 DNA is TGTGCCAGCAGCCACGGACCGGAGACCCAGTACTTC. Its translation: CASSHGPETQYF.

The chain combines TRBV23-1 with TRBJ1-1; maybe TRBD1 (5 bases). TRBV23-1 is an ORF, and what it does is uncertain. V was shortened by 9 bases and J by 3 bases, with 17 bases between the two germline ends. The CDR3 has 14 amino acids. CDR3 loop: CARLPGPCHTEAFF. The CDR3 DNA sequence: TGCGCCAGGCTCCCGGGGCCGTGTCACACTGAAGCTTTCTTT.

V and J are TRBV6-6 and TRBJ1-5; 9 nucleotides align to TRBD1. This CDR3 comprises 16 residues. With V trimmed by 3 bases and J by 4 bases, 7 bases remained unmatched. Germline lookup yields CDR1 MNHNY and CDR2 SVGAGI (reference sequence). This CDR3 reads CASSYRQGVRNQPQHF. CDR3 coding DNA: TGTGCCAGCAGTTATAGACAGGGGGTTCGGAATCAGCCCCAGCATTTT.

This sequence joins TRBV10-3 and TRBJ2-2, with D perhaps matching TRBD2 (5 bases). Germline CDR1 is ENHRY and CDR2 is SYGVKD. V was cut by 10 bases and J by 1 base, with 16 bases left in between. The length of the CDR3 is 15 residues. The DNA of the CDR3 is TGTGCCACCCGTCGAGGGCATCAGAACACCGGGGAGCTGTTTTTT. This encodes CATRRGHQNTGELFF.

The rearrangement links TRBV7-6 to TRBJ2-2; 10 bases align to TRBD2. Germline trimming cut 0 bases from V and 6 bases from J; bases unmatched to any gene: 4. The CDR3 contains 16 residues. Germline lookup yields CDR1 SGHVS and CDR2 FNYEAQ. The CDR3 region is CASSLAVAGGPGELFF. The CDR3 nucleotides read TGTGCCAGCAGCTTAGCAGTAGCGGGGGGTCCCGGGGAGCTGTTTTTT.

The gene calls are TRBV6-5 and TRBJ1-3, with D hard to call. The V gene's germline CDR1 is MNHEY and CDR2 SVGAGI. V was trimmed by 5 bases and J by 0 bases, leaving 11 bases between them. The length of the CDR3 is 15 residues. The DNA for the CDR3 is TGTGCCAGCAGTCCAGACGGCCACTCTGGAAACACCATATATTTT. Amino acid sequence: CASSPDGHSGNTIYF.

The gene calls are TRBV2 and TRBJ2-3; a weak D match, TRBD2 (6 bases). The CDR3 totals 16 residues. V was cut by 3 bases and J by 0 bases, with 13 bases left in between. Germline V CDR1 and CDR2: SNHLY, FYNNEI. The CDR3 sequence is CASSEGGPLSTDTQYF. As DNA, the CDR3 is TGTGCCAGCAGTGAGGGGGGACCCTTGAGCACAGATACGCAGTATTTT.